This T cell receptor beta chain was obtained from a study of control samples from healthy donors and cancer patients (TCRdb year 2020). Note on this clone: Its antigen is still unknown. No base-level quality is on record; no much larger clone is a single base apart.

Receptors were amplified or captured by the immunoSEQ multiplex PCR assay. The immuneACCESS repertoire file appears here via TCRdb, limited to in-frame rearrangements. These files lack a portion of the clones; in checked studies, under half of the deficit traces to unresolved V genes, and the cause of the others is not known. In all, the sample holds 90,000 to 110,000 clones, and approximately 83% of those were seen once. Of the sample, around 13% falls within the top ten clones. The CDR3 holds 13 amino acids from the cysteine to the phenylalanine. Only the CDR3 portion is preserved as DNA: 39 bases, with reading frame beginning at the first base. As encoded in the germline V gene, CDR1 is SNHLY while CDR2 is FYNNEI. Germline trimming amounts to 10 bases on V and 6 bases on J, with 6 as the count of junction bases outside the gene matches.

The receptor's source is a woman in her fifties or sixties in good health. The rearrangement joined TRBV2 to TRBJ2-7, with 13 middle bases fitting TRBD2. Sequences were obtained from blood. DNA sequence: TGTGCCACCACTAGCGGGAGGGAGGGCGAGCAGTACTTC. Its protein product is CATTSGREGEQYF.